Presented here are 26 T cell receptor beta chains from one specimen sequenced in a study of T-cell memory formation after mild COVID-19. MiXCR, run by TCRdb on the 5' RACE reads, gives a single entry per CDR3 protein. Among some 330,000 distinct CDR3 sequences, roughly 21% were seen once, and the ten largest hold around 13%. Source material: PBMCs or a T cell subset sorted from them (not recorded which). Source of these receptors: an adult woman who had mild COVID-19 (a few samples of this study predate the infection). Cell type and time point are not known.

This chain links TRBV2 with TRBJ2-3; 8 bases align to TRBD2. CDR3 length: 13 amino acids. In germline, CDR1 is SNHLY, CDR2 FYNNEI. With V trimmed by 8 bases and J by 5 bases, 6 bases remained unmatched. In DNA, the CDR3 is TGTGCCAGCCTTCGGGAGGGCCGAGATACGCAGTATTTT. This encodes CASLREGRDTQYF.

The chain employs TRBV6-4 and TRBJ2-1; D gene ambiguous. Germline V gene lookup returns CDR1 MRHNA and CDR2 SNTAGT. CDR3 length equals 15 residues. Between the trimmed V and J ends, which lost 0 bases and 6 bases, there was a span of 12 bases. The CDR3 reads CASSDSKNTGNEQFF. CDR3 DNA: TGTGCCAGCAGTGACTCGAAGAACACGGGCAATGAGCAGTTCTTC.

This clonotype was recorded a few times. This chain joins TRBV9 and TRBJ1-1, with unresolved D. In germline, CDR1 is SGDLS, CDR2 YYNGEE. The V and J ends lost 2 bases and 0 bases respectively, with 11 bases between them. The CDR3 length is 15 residues. The CDR3 DNA is TGTGCCAGCAGCGTTTCAAGGGAGATGAACACTGAAGCTTTCTTT. This encodes CASSVSREMNTEAFF.

The chain links TRBV6-5 to TRBJ2-7, with TRBD1 identical over 8 bases. There are 13 residues in the CDR3. From germline, CDR1 is MNHEY and CDR2 SVGAGI. V trimming: 6 bases; J trimming: 3 bases; junction bases outside the gene matches: 4. CDR3 sequence (DNA): TGTGCCAGCAGATCCACAGGGGGCTACGAGCAGTACTTC. Protein sequence: CASRSTGGYEQYF.

The chain recombines TRBV7-9 with TRBJ2-1; perhaps TRBD1 as D (5 bases). Germline CDR1 is SEHNR and CDR2 is FQNEAQ (reference sequence). Trimming stripped 6 bases from V and 9 bases from J, with 18 bases between. This CDR3 has 14 residues. The CDR3 DNA reads TGTGCCAGCAGACACGCTGCTTCTAGGGGTGAGCAGTTCTTC. Protein: CASRHAASRGEQFF.

The V gene is TRBV5-4, the J gene TRBJ2-3, with D perhaps given as TRBD1 or TRBD2 (5 bases each). Germline V lookup: CDR1 SGHNT, CDR2 YYREEE (reference sequence). The CDR3 covers 15 residues. Trimming removed 0 bases from V and 0 bases from J, with 8 bases in between. Here the CDR3 reads CASSLVGVSTDTQYF. Written as DNA, the CDR3 is TGTGCCAGCAGCTTGGTGGGGGTTAGCACAGATACGCAGTATTTT.

This clonotype was seen a few times. The CDR3, as DNA: TGTGCCAGCGGCACACGAAGGGAGACCCAGTACTTC. It encodes CASGTRRETQYF. The chain recombines TRBV27 with TRBJ2-5; D not resolved. With 8 bases removed from V and 5 bases from J, the gap between germline ends came to 12 bases. Germline V lookup: CDR1 MNHEY, CDR2 SMNVEV (reference sequence). CDR3 length equals 12 residues.

This clonotype has a handful of counts. The chain has TRBV4-1 and TRBJ2-5; 16 bases align to TRBD2. This CDR3 region has 16 residues. Trimming at V came to 3 bases and at J to 3 bases, leaving 1 base not matched to a gene. Germline CDR1 MGHRA, CDR2 YSYEKL. This CDR3 reads CASSQGTSGGEETQYF. As DNA, the CDR3 is TGCGCCAGCAGCCAGGGGACTAGCGGGGGGGAAGAGACCCAGTACTTC.

The sample holds many counts of this clonotype. The V and J genes are TRBV25-1 and TRBJ2-7; 8 positions agree with TRBD1. The CDR3 is 18 residues long. Germline V gives CDR1 MGHDK, CDR2 SYGVNS. Trimming at V came to 3 bases and at J to 0 bases, leaving 13 bases not matched to a gene. The CDR3 DNA sequence: TGTGCCAGCAGTGACGAGGTTGGCGGACAGGGAGGCTCCTACGAGCAGTACTTC. It is translated as CASSDEVGGQGGSYEQYF.

This sequence joins TRBV6-2 or TRBV6-3 and TRBJ1-1; 7 nucleotides agree with TRBD1. Trimming at V came to 6 bases and at J to 1 base, leaving 17 bases not matched to a gene. CDR3 length: 18 residues. From germline, CDR1 is MNHEY and CDR2 SVGEGT. The DNA for the CDR3 is TGTGCCAGCAGACTCCGAAGGCAGCAGGGGGGTAGGAACACTGAAGCTTTCTTT. It specifies CASRLRRQQGGRNTEAFF.

The chain recombines TRBV3-1 with TRBJ2-3; 9 positions agree with TRBD1. The germline CDR1 and CDR2 sequences are LGHDT and YNNKEL (reference sequence). The CDR3 loop spans 16 amino acids. J lost 4 bases, V lost 5 bases, and 10 bases had no gene match. CDR3 region: CASSSGTGWPSDTQYF. CDR3 nucleotides: TGTGCCAGCAGCTCCGGGACAGGGTGGCCCTCAGATACGCAGTATTTT.

This clonotype was found once. The chain has TRBV6-2 or TRBV6-3 and TRBJ1-5; 8 bases map to TRBD1. The CDR3 is 15 amino acids. CDR1 is MNHEY, CDR2 SVGEGT, per germline. Germline trimming cut 6 bases from V and 0 bases from J; bases unmatched to any gene: 4. The CDR3 bases are TGTGCCAGCAGAGGGGACAGGCATAGCAATCAGCCCCAGCATTTT. Translation gives CASRGDRHSNQPQHF.

The chain has TRBV7-6 and TRBJ1-1; D remains ambiguous. This CDR3 has 13 amino acids. Trimming pared 5 bases from V and 6 bases from J, leaving 13 bases between. Germline CDR1 SGHVS, CDR2 FNYEAQ. The CDR3 region is CASSAGGVAEAFF. CDR3 sequence (DNA): TGTGCCAGCAGCGCGGGTGGGGTCGCTGAAGCTTTCTTT.

This clonotype was seen a few times. The V and J genes are TRBV7-2 and TRBJ1-6; TRBD1 aligns across 11 bases. Per germline, CDR1 SGHTA and CDR2 FQGNSA. The V segment lost 5 bases and the J segment 6 bases; nucleotides outside the gene matches: 3. This CDR3 comprises 15 residues. CDR3 DNA sequence: TGTGCCAGCAGCCCGGACAGGGGGCGTAATTCACCCCTCCACTTT. It translates to CASSPDRGRNSPLHF.

The chain links TRBV4-1 to TRBJ2-5; D may be TRBD2 (6 bases). Per germline, CDR1 MGHRA and CDR2 YSYEKL. The V gene lost 0 bases and the J gene lost 5 bases, with 22 bases spanning the gap. The CDR3 totals 18 residues. The CDR3 here is CASSQEVPAGLTLETQYF. CDR3 nucleotides: TGCGCCAGCAGCCAAGAGGTCCCGGCGGGACTGACCCTTGAGACCCAGTACTTC.

The chain links TRBV2 to TRBJ1-1; no reliable D call. The V and J ends lost 1 base and 5 bases respectively, with 11 bases between them. This CDR3 contains 14 residues. Germline V CDR1 and CDR2: SNHLY, FYNNEI. The CDR3 sequence: CASSEERGGTEAFF. The CDR3 DNA is TGTGCCAGCAGTGAAGAGCGAGGTGGAACTGAAGCTTTCTTT.

There are a few counts of this clonotype. V and J are TRBV7-8 and TRBJ1-5; D is undetermined. Germline V gives CDR1 SGHVS, CDR2 FQNEAQ. The CDR3 totals 15 residues. The V end lost 2 bases, the J end lost 5 bases, and 13 bases lay between the germline ends. The CDR3 reads CASSLYRLSDQPQHF. The CDR3 DNA sequence: TGTGCCAGCAGCTTATACCGGCTGAGTGATCAGCCCCAGCATTTT.

V usage is TRBV10-3 and J usage is TRBJ1-5; tentative D call: TRBD1 (5 bases). Germline V gene data show CDR1 as ENHRY and CDR2 as SYGVKD. The V end was cut by 3 bases, the J end by 5 bases, with 17 bases between. This CDR3 has 16 residues. Here the CDR3 DNA reads TGTGCCATCAGTGATCCGGGGGGGGAAGCGGATCAGCCCCAGCATTTT. It codes for CAISDPGGEADQPQHF.

The chain recombines TRBV6-2 or TRBV6-3 with TRBJ2-1; 9 nucleotides align to TRBD2. J gave up 7 bases and V 8 bases, and 6 bases lay outside the gene matches. This CDR3 comprises 13 residues. Germline V gives CDR1 MNHEY, CDR2 SVGEGT. The CDR3 region is CASLAGRRNEQFF. CDR3 bases: TGTGCCAGCCTAGCGGGACGGAGAAATGAGCAGTTCTTC.

This clonotype came up a few times. The rearrangement joins TRBV5-1 to TRBJ1-5; D not resolved. CDR1 is SGHRS, CDR2 YFSETQ, per germline. The V end was cut by 2 bases, the J end by 6 bases, with 15 bases between. The length of the CDR3 is 15 residues. The CDR3 nucleotides are TGCGCCAGCAGCTTCGATTCGTCCCGGGGTCAGCCCCAGCATTTT. Translation: CASSFDSSRGQPQHF.

This clonotype was detected only a few times. V usage is TRBV20-1 and J usage is TRBJ1-4; 9 bases map to TRBD1. Germline loops: CDR1 DFQATT, CDR2 SNEGSKA (reference sequence). This CDR3 region has 14 residues. The trim removed 1 base at V and 8 bases at J, leaving 5 bases unmatched. The CDR3 DNA sequence: TGCAGTGCTAGAGCGTTCACAGGGGGCGAAAAACTGTTTTTT. Protein: CSARAFTGGEKLFF.

The chain links TRBV4-3 to TRBJ2-2; D ambiguous. The CDR3 runs to 14 residues. CDR1 and CDR2 from the germline V gene are LGHNA and YSLEER. V lost 0 bases, J lost 3 bases, and 5 bases lay in between. CDR3 protein: CASSQDPYTGELFF. CDR3 DNA sequence: TGCGCCAGCAGCCAAGACCCTTACACCGGGGAGCTGTTTTTT.

The rearrangement links TRBV7-6 to TRBJ2-1, with D hard to call. The CDR3 consists of 14 residues. Germline CDR1 reads SGHVS; CDR2 reads FNYEAQ. Trimming pared 1 base from V and 8 bases from J, leaving 12 bases between. CDR3: CASSLGMGIDEQFF. CDR3 nucleotide sequence: TGTGCCAGCAGCTTAGGAATGGGCATAGATGAGCAGTTCTTC.

This clonotype was detected a few times. The rearrangement links TRBV5-1 to TRBJ2-3; D may correspond to TRBD1 or TRBD2 (5 bases each). Per the germline V gene, CDR1 is SGHRS and CDR2 is YFSETQ. V dropped 5 bases and J dropped 0 bases, with 25 bases sitting between them. This CDR3 spans 19 amino acids. The CDR3 bases are TGCGCCAGCAGTTCCGAAACCCCCCGAGGGGAAATTAGCACAGATACGCAGTATTTT. This gives the protein CASSSETPRGEISTDTQYF.

The J gene is TRBJ1-5, the V gene TRBV5-5; the match to TRBD1 covers 8 bases. V lost 4 bases to trimming and J lost 7 bases; unmatched junction nucleotides: 7. CDR3 length: 14 amino acids. CDR1 is SGHKS and CDR2 is YYEKEE in the germline V gene (reference sequence). CDR3 loop: CASSVDREGQPQHF. The CDR3 region has the DNA TGTGCCAGCAGCGTGGACAGGGAGGGCCAGCCCCAGCATTTT.

The chain employs TRBV20-1 and TRBJ2-7; TRBD1 aligns across 10 bases. The germline gives CDR1 DFQATT, CDR2 SNEGSKA (reference sequence). Unmatched junction bases numbered 7, after V lost 0 bases and J lost 2 bases. This CDR3 has 16 amino acids. The CDR3 DNA is TGCAGTGCTAGAGATCTGTTCGGGACAGGGGCCTACGAGCAGTACTTC. Protein: CSARDLFGTGAYEQYF.